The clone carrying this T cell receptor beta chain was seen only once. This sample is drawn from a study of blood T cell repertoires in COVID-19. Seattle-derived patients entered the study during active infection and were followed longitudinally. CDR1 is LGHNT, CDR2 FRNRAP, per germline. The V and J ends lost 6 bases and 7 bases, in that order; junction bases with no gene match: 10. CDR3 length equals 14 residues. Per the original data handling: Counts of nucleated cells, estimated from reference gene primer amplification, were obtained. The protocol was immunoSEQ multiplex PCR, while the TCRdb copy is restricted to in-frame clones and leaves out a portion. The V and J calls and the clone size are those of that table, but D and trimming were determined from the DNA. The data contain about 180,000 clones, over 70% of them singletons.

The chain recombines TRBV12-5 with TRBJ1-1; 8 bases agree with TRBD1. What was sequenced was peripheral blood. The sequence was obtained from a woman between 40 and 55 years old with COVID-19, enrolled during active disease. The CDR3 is CASGPDRVWIEAFF. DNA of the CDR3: TGTGCTAGTGGCCCGGACAGGGTTTGGATTGAAGCTTTCTTT.